This TCR beta chain was documented in a study of naive and memory T cell subsets. Study-wide points: TCR transcript changes with activation or differentiation may affect this RNA method.

This clonotype occurred many times. Antigen specificity is unknown. The library had UMIs added by 3' ligation of an oligonucleotide to TCR cDNA. Whole blood, roughly 2.5 ml, came from adult healthy volunteers. Unsorted total RNA, about 1 to 1000 ng, was DNase treated before reverse transcription. The CDR3 length is 15 residues. Germline V gene data show CDR1 as MNHEY and CDR2 as SVGEGT. V lost 2 bases, J lost 0 bases, and 8 bases lay in between. Four PCR rounds used nested alpha and beta constant region primers plus the SP2 primer. Blood and skin TCR RNA was reverse transcribed with alpha and beta constant primers. Each CDR3 protein is one row after TCRdb ran MiXCR on the 5' RACE reads. The table records roughly 48,000 distinct CDR3 sequences, about 4.4% of them present only once.

The V and J genes are TRBV6-2 or TRBV6-3 and TRBJ2-4, with D possibly matching TRBD2 (6 bases). This receptor was obtained from a female donor in good health. The DNA for the CDR3 is TGTGCCAGCAGTTACGGCGGGATAGCCAAAAACATTCAGTACTTC. Translation: CASSYGGIAKNIQYF.